This T cell receptor beta chain was documented in a study of long-term antiretroviral therapy in people with HIV. Study results and limitations: Dominance of pre-ART expanded clones persisted, fluctuating and often declining after ART.

V was cut by 4 bases and J by 5 bases, with 17 bases left in between. The CDR3 extends over 15 amino acids. Germline values: CDR1 LNHDA, CDR2 SQIVND (reference sequence). Runs used v3.0 of the immunoSEQ assay and were done at survey level. Sequencing aimed to cover roughly 35,000-50,000 T-cell genomes per sample. Produced via immunoSEQ multiplex PCR; TCRdb's table is partial and in-frame only. The table has around 24,000 clones, 76% seen once; the top ten hold approximately 4.8%. Points on this clone: Its antigen is currently unknown.

HIV-positive participants all received treatment in the United States. This TCR derives from a woman between 40 and 55 years old with HIV. The chain employs TRBV19 and TRBJ1-2; tentative D call: TRBD1 (5 bases). Sequences were derived from unsorted PBMCs, sampled 0.5 years after starting antiretroviral therapy. CDR3 DNA: TGTGCCAGTAGTAGGCTGGGGCCGTCTTTTTATGGCTACACCTTC. Translation gives CASSRLGPSFYGYTF.